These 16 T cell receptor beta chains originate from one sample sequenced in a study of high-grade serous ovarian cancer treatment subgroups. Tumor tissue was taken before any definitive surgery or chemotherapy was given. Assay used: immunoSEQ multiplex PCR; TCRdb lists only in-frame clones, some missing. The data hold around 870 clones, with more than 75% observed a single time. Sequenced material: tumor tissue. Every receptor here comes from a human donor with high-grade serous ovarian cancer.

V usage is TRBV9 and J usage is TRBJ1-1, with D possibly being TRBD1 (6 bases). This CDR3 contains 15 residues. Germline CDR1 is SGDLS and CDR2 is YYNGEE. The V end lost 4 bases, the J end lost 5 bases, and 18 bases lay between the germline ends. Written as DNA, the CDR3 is TGTGCCAGCAGCCCGAGGAGGGGGGGATATACTGAAGCTTTCTTT. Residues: CASSPRRGGYTEAFF.

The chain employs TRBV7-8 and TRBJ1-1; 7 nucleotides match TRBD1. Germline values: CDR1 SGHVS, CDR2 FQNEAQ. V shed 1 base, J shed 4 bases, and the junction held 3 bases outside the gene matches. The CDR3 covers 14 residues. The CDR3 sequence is CASSLVQGGTEAFF. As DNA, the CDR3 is TGTGCCAGCAGCTTAGTTCAGGGGGGCACTGAAGCTTTCTTT.

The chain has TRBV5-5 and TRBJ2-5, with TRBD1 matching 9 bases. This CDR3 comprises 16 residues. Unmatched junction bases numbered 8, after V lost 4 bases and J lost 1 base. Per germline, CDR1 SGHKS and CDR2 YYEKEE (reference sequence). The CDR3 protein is CASSPATGGGQETQYF. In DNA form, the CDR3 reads TGTGCCAGCAGCCCTGCGACAGGGGGTGGCCAAGAGACCCAGTACTTC.

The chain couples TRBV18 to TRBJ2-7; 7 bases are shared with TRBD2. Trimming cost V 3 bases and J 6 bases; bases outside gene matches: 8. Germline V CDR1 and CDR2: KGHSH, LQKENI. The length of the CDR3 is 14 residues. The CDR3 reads CASSPGTTLGEQYF. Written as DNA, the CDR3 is TGTGCCAGCTCACCGGGGACTACTTTAGGCGAGCAGTACTTC.

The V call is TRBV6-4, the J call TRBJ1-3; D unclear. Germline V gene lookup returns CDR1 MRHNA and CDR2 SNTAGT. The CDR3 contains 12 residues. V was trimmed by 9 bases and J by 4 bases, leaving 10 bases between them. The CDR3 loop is CARGPRGNTIYF. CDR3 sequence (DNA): TGTGCCAGAGGGCCTCGGGGAAACACCATATATTTT.

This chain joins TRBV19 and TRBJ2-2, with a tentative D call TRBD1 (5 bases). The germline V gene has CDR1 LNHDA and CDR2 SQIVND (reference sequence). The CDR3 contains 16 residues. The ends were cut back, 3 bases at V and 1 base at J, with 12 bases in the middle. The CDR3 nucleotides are TGTGCCAGTAGTATCAGCAGGGTCCTGAACACCGGGGAGCTGTTTTTT. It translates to CASSISRVLNTGELFF.

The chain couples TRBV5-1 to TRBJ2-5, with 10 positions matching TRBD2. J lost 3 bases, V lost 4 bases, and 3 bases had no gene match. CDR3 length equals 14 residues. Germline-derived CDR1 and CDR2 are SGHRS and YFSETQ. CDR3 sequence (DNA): TGCGCCAGCAGCCCCGGACTAGCGGAAGAGACCCAGTACTTC. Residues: CASSPGLAEETQYF.

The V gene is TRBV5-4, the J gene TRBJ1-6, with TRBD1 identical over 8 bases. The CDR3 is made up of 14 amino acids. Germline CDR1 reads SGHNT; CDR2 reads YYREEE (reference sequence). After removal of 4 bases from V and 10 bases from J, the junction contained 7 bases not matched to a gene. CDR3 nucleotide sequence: TGTGCCAGCAGCCCGACAGGGGCCGGATCACCCCTCCACTTT. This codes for CASSPTGAGSPLHF.

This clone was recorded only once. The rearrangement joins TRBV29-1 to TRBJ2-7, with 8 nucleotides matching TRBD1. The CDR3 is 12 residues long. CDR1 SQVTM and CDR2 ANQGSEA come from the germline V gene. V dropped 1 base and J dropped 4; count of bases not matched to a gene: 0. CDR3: CSVEGTGYEQYF. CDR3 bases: TGCAGCGTTGAAGGGACAGGGTACGAGCAGTACTTC.

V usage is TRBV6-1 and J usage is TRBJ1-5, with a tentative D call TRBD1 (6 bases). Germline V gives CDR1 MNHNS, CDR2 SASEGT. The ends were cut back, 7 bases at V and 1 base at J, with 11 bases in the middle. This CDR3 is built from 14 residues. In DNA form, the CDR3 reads TGTGCCAGCAACCCAACAGGGAGCAATCAGCCCCAGCATTTT. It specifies CASNPTGSNQPQHF.

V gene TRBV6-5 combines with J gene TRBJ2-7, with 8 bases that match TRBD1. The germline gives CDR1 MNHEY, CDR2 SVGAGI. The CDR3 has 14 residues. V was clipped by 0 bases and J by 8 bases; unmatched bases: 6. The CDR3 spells CASSYSPGGGQQYF. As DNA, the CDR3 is TGTGCCAGCAGTTACTCCCCAGGGGGCGGGCAGCAGTACTTC.

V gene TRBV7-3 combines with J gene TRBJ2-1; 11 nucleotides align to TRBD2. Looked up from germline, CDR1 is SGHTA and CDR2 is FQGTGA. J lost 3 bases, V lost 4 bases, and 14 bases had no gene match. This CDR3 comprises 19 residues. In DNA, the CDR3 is TGTGCCAGCAGCTCTATATTAGCGGGAGGGGGTTCTTACTACAATGAGCAGTTCTTC. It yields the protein CASSSILAGGGSYYNEQFF.

CDR3 sequence (DNA): TGTGCCAGCAGTTTAAGAGCAGATACGCAGTATTTT. This gives the protein CASSLRADTQYF. The chain employs TRBV28 and TRBJ2-3; D gene ambiguous. Looked up from germline, CDR1 is MDHEN and CDR2 is SYDVKM. The V and J ends lost 2 bases and 4 bases respectively, with 4 bases between them. The CDR3 sequence is 12 residues long. The variable domain in full, with the rest retrieved from reference TRBV28 and TRBJ2-3, is DVKVTQSSRYLVKRTGEKVFLECVQDMDHENMFWYRQDPGLGLRLIYFSYDVKMKEKGDIPEGYSVSREKKERFSLILESASTNQTSMYLCASSLRADTQYFGPGTRLTVL.

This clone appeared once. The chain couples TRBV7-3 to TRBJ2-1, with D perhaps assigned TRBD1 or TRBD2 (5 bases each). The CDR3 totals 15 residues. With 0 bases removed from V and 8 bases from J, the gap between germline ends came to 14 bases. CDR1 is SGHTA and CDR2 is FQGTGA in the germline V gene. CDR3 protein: CASSLTGLGVHEQFF. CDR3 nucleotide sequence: TGTGCCAGCAGCTTAACGGGCCTGGGGGTCCATGAGCAGTTCTTC. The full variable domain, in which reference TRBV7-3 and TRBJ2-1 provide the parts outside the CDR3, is GAGVSQTPSNKVTEKGKYVELRCDPISGHTALYWYRQSLGQGPEFLIYFQGTGAADDSGLPNDRFFAVRPEGSVSTLKIQRTERGDSAVYLCASSLTGLGVHEQFFGPGTRLTVL.

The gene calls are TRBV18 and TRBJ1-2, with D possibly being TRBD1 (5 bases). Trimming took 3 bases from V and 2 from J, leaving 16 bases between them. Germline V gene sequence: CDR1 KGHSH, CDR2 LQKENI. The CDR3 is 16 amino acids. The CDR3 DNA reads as TGTGCCAGCTCACCGATGGAAGGGGCGCAAAACTATGGCTACACCTTC. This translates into CASSPMEGAQNYGYTF.

The CDR3 DNA reads TGTGCCAGCAGCCAAGGGGGTGCGGGAGGTTTGGGGGAGACCCAGTACTTC. This codes for CASSQGGAGGLGETQYF. The J gene is TRBJ2-5, the V gene TRBV7-3; 8 nucleotides match TRBD2. The CDR3 contains 17 residues. The junction had 16 bases not matched to a gene; V was cut back by 5 bases and J by 5 bases. Germline lookup yields CDR1 SGHTA and CDR2 FQGTGA. The whole variable domain, filled in from reference TRBV7-3 and TRBJ2-5, reads GAGVSQTPSNKVTEKGKYVELRCDPISGHTALYWYRQSLGQGPEFLIYFQGTGAADDSGLPNDRFFAVRPEGSVSTLKIQRTERGDSAVYLCASSQGGAGGLGETQYFGPGTRLLVL.